Reported below is one T cell receptor (beta chain). The data originate from a study of T cell responses to AZD1222 COVID-19 vaccine. Assay used: immunoSEQ multiplex PCR; TCRdb lists only in-frame clones, some missing. The repertoire has about 110,000 clones, about 85% of them found once; the top ten carry 4.8%. CDR3 length: 13 amino acids. Looked up from germline, CDR1 is MNHNY and CDR2 is SVGAGI (reference sequence). Trimming removed 8 bases at V and 4 bases at J, with 14 bases between. Specimen: peripheral blood, collected 28 days after the second AZD1222 dose. V gene TRBV6-6 combines with J gene TRBJ1-1, with D possibly being TRBD1 (5 bases). The TCR sequence derives from an adult who received the AZD1222 COVID-19 vaccine. CDR3 coding DNA: TGTGCCAGCGTTACGTCGGGGGGCACTGAAGCTTTCTTT. Translation gives CASVTSGGTEAFF.